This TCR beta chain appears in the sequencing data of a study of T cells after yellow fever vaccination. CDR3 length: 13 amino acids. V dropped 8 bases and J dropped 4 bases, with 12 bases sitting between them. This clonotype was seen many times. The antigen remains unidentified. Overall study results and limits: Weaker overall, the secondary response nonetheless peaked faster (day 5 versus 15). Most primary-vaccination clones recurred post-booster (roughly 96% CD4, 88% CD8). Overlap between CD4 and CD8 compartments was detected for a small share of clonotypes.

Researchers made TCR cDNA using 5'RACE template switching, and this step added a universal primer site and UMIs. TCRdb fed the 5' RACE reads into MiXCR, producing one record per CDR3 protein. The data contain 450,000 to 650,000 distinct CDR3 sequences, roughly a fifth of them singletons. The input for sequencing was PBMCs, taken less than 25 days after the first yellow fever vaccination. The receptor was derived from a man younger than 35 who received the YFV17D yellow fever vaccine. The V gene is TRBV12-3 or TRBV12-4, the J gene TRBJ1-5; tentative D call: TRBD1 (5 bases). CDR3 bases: TGTGCCAGCTCACCCCGGGGGAATCAGCCCCAGCATTTT. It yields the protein CASSPRGNQPQHF.